These T cell receptor beta chains were read from a single sample in a study of cytomegalovirus exposure and HLA in healthy donors. Sequencing was performed with immunoSEQ multiplex PCR; in TCRdb, only in-frame clones are kept and a portion is missing. The profile covers about 160,000 clones, with around 74% appearing a single time and roughly 1.4% taken by the ten largest. Sequencing was done on a sample of PBMCs. The receptor source for this set is a woman in her twenties or thirties in good health and CMV-seronegative. Each CDR3 is given without its conserved first and last residue.

v_gene	j_gene	CDR3aa
TRBV5-1	TRBJ1-1	ASSSDRFNTEAF
TRBV5-4	TRBJ1-2	ASSPTSGLSCT
TRBV5-5	TRBJ1-4	ASSRGTATNEKLF
TRBV19	TRBJ2-3	ASSIVTNTDTQY
TRBV29-1	TRBJ2-7	SVRGIQSYEQY
TRBV7-8	TRBJ2-5	ASSLGLLAGTSEEQY
TRBV5-8	TRBJ1-2	ATSDRVDYGYT
TRBV2	TRBJ1-2	ASSRVWGYT
TRBV4-1	TRBJ1-1	ASSQEDRGNTEAF
TRBV2	TRBJ2-7	ASNGLSYEQY
TRBV27	TRBJ1-2	ASSLARGFSGYT
TRBV15	TRBJ2-7	ATTSGLRPYEQY
TRBV5-4	TRBJ2-3	ASSLDLSGSDTQY
TRBV11-2	TRBJ1-2	ASSLFPGGYDYGYT
TRBV18	TRBJ1-6	ASSSSGQINSPLH
TRBV6-5	TRBJ2-5	ASRAGHVETQY
TRBV29-1	TRBJ2-2	SVLYRDTGELF
TRBV28	TRBJ2-7	ASSLMWDRVGLSRGQY
TRBV7-9	TRBJ1-2	ASSSLDRLYGYT
TRBV19	TRBJ1-2	ASSIEAGNGGYT
TRBV7-3	TRBJ2-3	ASRPQTGSVDTQY
TRBV14	TRBJ1-2	ASSPHGASGYT
TRBV19	TRBJ2-4	ASSRQGAKNIQY
TRBV6-5	TRBJ1-2	ASSLKGARYT